These T cell receptor beta chains were read from a single sample in a study of T cells in Graves' hyperthyroidism and ophthalmopathy. In TCRdb, the multiplex PCR reads were re-called with MiXCR into one record per CDR3 protein. Found here are about 520,000 distinct CDR3 sequences, about 24% of them singletons; the top ten hold roughly 10%. Sequenced sample: blood. All receptors derive from a woman aged 25 to 39 with Graves' ophthalmopathy. The CDR3 runs from the conserved cysteine through the conserved F or W. The order of the fields is D gene, V gene, clone size, J gene, CDR3 DNA, CDR3 protein. A D gene is named only where the DNA matches it firmly. Clone size is stated in some rows and not others, as once, few, many or a class when expanded.

TRBD1	TRBV10-3	many	TRBJ2-2	TGTGCCATTCGGGACAGGGGGAACACCGGGGAGCTGTTTTTT	CAIRDRGNTGELFF
.	TRBV4-1	.	TRBJ1-1	TGCGCCAGCAGCCAATGGGGGACACGAGGGAACACTGAAGCTTTCTTT	CASSQWGTRGNTEAFF
.	TRBV12-3/TRBV12-4	few	TRBJ2-7	TGTGCCAGCAGTTTAGGGGGGCCCGAGGGCGAGCAGTACTTC	CASSLGGPEGEQYF
TRBD2	TRBV2	many	TRBJ2-7	TGTGCCAGCAGTGAGGAGACTAGCGGGGGTTACGAGCAGTACTTC	CASSEETSGGYEQYF
.	TRBV30	few	TRBJ2-5	TGTGCCCTCGGTGGGGTGCGGGCCCAAGAGACCCAGTACTTC	CALGGVRAQETQYF
.	TRBV5-1	many	TRBJ2-5	TGCGCCAGCCCGAAGGGGGGGCGCGAGACCCAGTACTTC	CASPKGGRETQYF
.	TRBV14	many	TRBJ1-5	TGTGCCAGCAGCCCTTCTACCTGGGATGGCAATCAGCCCCAGCATTTT	CASSPSTWDGNQPQHF
.	TRBV6-2/TRBV6-3	many	TRBJ2-7	TGTGCCAGCCTAACCGGGACTCACTCCTACGAGCAGTACTTC	CASLTGTHSYEQYF
.	TRBV20-1	many	TRBJ2-7	TGCAGTGTAACGGGTAGGATCTACGAGCAGTACTTC	CSVTGRIYEQYF
.	TRBV3-1	.	TRBJ1-2	TGTGCCAGCAGCCAGCAGAGACTCACTCCGGCGTACTATGGCTACACCTTC	CASSQQRLTPAYYGYTF
.	TRBV20-1	few	TRBJ2-7	TGCAGTGCCCAGACAGCGAGTTACGAGCAGTACTTC	CSAQTASYEQYF
TRBD2	TRBV5-1	many	TRBJ2-7	TGTGCCAGCAGTTTAACTAGCGGGAGTAGCTACGAGCAGTACTTC	CASSLTSGSSYEQYF
TRBD1	TRBV20-1	many	TRBJ2-5	TGCAGTGCTCAAGAAGCCGACAGGGTGGAGACCCAGTACTTC	CSAQEADRVETQYF
.	TRBV11-2	few	TRBJ2-2	TGTGCCAGCAGCTTATACAAAAGCGTATCCCACACCGGGGAGCTGTTTTTT	CASSLYKSVSHTGELFF
.	TRBV11-2	many	TRBJ1-2	TGTGCCAGCAGCTTAGCGGATAATAGCGGCGACTACACCTTC	CASSLADNSGDYTF
.	TRBV27	.	TRBJ1-1	TGTGCCAGCAGTTTATCAGTTGTAGGCACTGAAGCTTTCTTT	CASSLSVVGTEAFF
TRBD2	TRBV10-1	.	TRBJ2-7	TGCGCCAGCAGTGAGGAGTCTAGCGGGGAAGGCTACGAGCAGTACTTC	CASSEESSGEGYEQYF
.	TRBV6-1	many	TRBJ1-1	TGTGCCAGCAGTGAAGTAAGGATGAGCTCCGTAGAAGCTTTCTTT	CASSEVRMSSVEAFF
.	TRBV3-1	.	TRBJ2-2	TGTGCCAGCAGCCAATTACCAGGGACTAACACCGGGGAGCTGTTTTTT	CASSQLPGTNTGELFF
.	TRBV10-3	many	TRBJ1-1	TGTGCCATCAGTGACAGTGTCAACCCGAACACTGAAGCTTTCTTT	CAISDSVNPNTEAFF
.	TRBV2	many	TRBJ1-5	TGTGCCAGCAGTGCGGAAGGGGGCAATCAGCCCCAGCATTTT	CASSAEGGNQPQHF
TRBD1	TRBV29-1	.	TRBJ1-2	TGCAGCGTTGGAGGACAGGGGGAATATGGCTACACCTTC	CSVGGQGEYGYTF
.	TRBV4-2	.	TRBJ1-3	TGTGCCAGCAGCCAAGATCTTACAAAGACGGGCTCTGGAAACACCATATATTTT	CASSQDLTKTGSGNTIYF
TRBD1	TRBV9	few	TRBJ1-3	TGTGCCAGCAGCCCCACGACAGGGACCGGAAACACCATATATTTT	CASSPTTGTGNTIYF
TRBD2	TRBV6-5	.	TRBJ2-7	TGTGCCAGCAGTTACTCCAGGACTAGCGGACGACCCTACGAGCAGTACTTC	CASSYSRTSGRPYEQYF
TRBD1	TRBV6-1	many	TRBJ2-7	TGTGCCAGCAGTCCGGGACAGAGAGCCTACGAGCAGTACTTC	CASSPGQRAYEQYF
TRBD1	TRBV28	many	TRBJ1-3	TGTGCGGCGGTGGGGGGACAGCCCGGAAACACCATATATTTT	CAAVGGQPGNTIYF
.	TRBV11-2	few	TRBJ1-5	TGTGCCAGCAGTAACGGCCGTTGGCCCCAGCATTTT	CASSNGRWPQHF
TRBD1	TRBV11-2	few	TRBJ2-7	TGTGCCAGCAGCTTTGGGGGACAGGGAACCTACGAGCAGTACTTC	CASSFGGQGTYEQYF
TRBD2	TRBV6-5	many	TRBJ2-5	TGTGCCGGGGGGGAGCGGGGGGGTGGGATACAAGAGACCCAGTACTTC	CAGGERGGGIQETQYF
.	TRBV28	few	TRBJ1-5	TGTGCCAGCAGTTTATCTTCAGGGAGTGGTCAGCCCCAGCATTTT	CASSLSSGSGQPQHF
.	TRBV30	.	TRBJ1-3	TGTGCCTGGAGTGGTTCACCAGGAAACACCATATATTTT	CAWSGSPGNTIYF
.	TRBV4-2	.	TRBJ1-2	TGTGCCAGCAGCGCCCGAGGCCAGGGGCCCGCCTATGGCTACACCTTC	CASSARGQGPAYGYTF
TRBD1	TRBV29-1	.	TRBJ1-1	TGCAGCGTTGAAGATCCGGTGGGACAGGGGAAAGCTTTCTTT	CSVEDPVGQGKAFF
.	TRBV20-1	.	TRBJ1-1	TGCAGTGCCCAGGACGTGAACACTGAAGCTTTCTTT	CSAQDVNTEAFF
.	TRBV12-3/TRBV12-4	many	TRBJ2-2	TGTGCCAGCAGTTTCCGTGGAATCCCCGGGGAGCTGTTTTTT	CASSFRGIPGELFF
.	TRBV20-1	many	TRBJ1-1	TGCAGTGCTAGAGATTCAGAGGACACTGAAGCTTTCTTT	CSARDSEDTEAFF
.	TRBV14	.	TRBJ2-5	TGTGCCAGCAGCCGAACCTGGGGTGGCGGTGGAGAGACCCAGTACTTC	CASSRTWGGGGETQYF
TRBD1	TRBV4-3	.	TRBJ1-1	TGCGCCAGCAGCCTATCCGGGACAGGGGGCGAAGCTTTCTTT	CASSLSGTGGEAFF
TRBD1	TRBV10-3	.	TRBJ2-6	TGTGCCATCAGCCGGGACAGGGAGGTTTCCGGGGCCAACGTCCTGACTTTC	CAISRDREVSGANVLTF
.	TRBV5-6	.	TRBJ1-1	TGTGCCAGCAGCCCCCGGCTAACAGGGTTAGGCACTGAAGCTTGCTTT	CASSPRLTGLGTEACF
TRBD2	TRBV20-1	many	TRBJ2-5	TGCAGTGAATTCGGGGGGGCCTCGGAGACCCAGTACTTC	CSEFGGASETQYF
.	TRBV20-1	.	TRBJ2-5	TGCAGTGCTCCCGGACACCGAAAACTCACGTACCAAGAGACCCAGTACTTC	CSAPGHRKLTYQETQYF